A single sample gave rise to the 15 T cell receptor beta chains below, sequenced in a study of T-cell reconstitution after alpha-beta-depleted transplantation in children. Preparing the TCRbeta library involved the use of unique molecular identifiers. TCRdb re-analysed the PCR reads in MiXCR, keeping a single row per CDR3 protein. Among about 610,000 distinct CDR3 sequences listed, under 12% were seen once. Sequencing used PBMCs from the stem cell graft donor, obtained from the stem cell graft. The receptors were sampled from a human donor who donated a stem cell graft to a child with acute myeloid leukemia.

The chain's CDR3 is CATLGDGRQAYEQYF. In nucleotides, the CDR3 is TGTGCCACCCTTGGGGACGGGAGGCAAGCCTACGAGCAGTACTTC. V gene TRBV5-4 combines with J gene TRBJ2-7; 7 bases are a match to TRBD2. CDR1 and CDR2 (germline): SGHNT, YYREEE (reference sequence). This CDR3 spans 15 amino acids. V lost 9 bases to trimming and J lost 2 bases; unmatched junction nucleotides: 14.

This clonotype was seen repeatedly, ten times or more. The chain links TRBV12-3 or TRBV12-4 to TRBJ2-1; D is perhaps TRBD1 or TRBD2 (5 bases each). V was trimmed by 6 bases and J by 7 bases, leaving 22 bases between them. This CDR3 comprises 16 residues. The CDR3 region has the DNA TGTGCCAGCAGCTTCACGGGGCAGGCTCAGAGGAATGAGCAGTTCTTC. Its translation: CASSFTGQAQRNEQFF.

At least ten counts were recorded for this clonotype. The V call is TRBV11-2, the J call TRBJ2-1, with D unclear. The CDR3 has 15 amino acids. Germline assignment: CDR1 SGHAT and CDR2 FQNNGV. The V and J ends lost 2 bases and 6 bases respectively, with 14 bases between them. The CDR3 spells CASSLLPRVGNEQFF. As DNA, the CDR3 is TGTGCCAGCAGCTTACTCCCAAGGGTGGGCAATGAGCAGTTCTTC.

The chain carries TRBV11-1 and TRBJ2-1, with TRBD2 matching 8 bases. V gave up 5 bases and J gave up 4 bases; unmatched junction bases: 22. The CDR3 is 20 amino acids. CDR1 is SGHAT and CDR2 is FQDESV in the germline V gene (reference sequence). The CDR3 spells CASSTTTPVKAGGSYNEQFF. CDR3 nucleotide sequence: TGTGCCAGCAGCACCACTACCCCCGTCAAGGCGGGAGGATCGTACAATGAGCAGTTCTTC. Full variable domain (rest looked up from reference TRBV11-1 and TRBJ2-1): EAEVAQSPRYKITEKSQAVAFWCDPISGHATLYWYRQILGQGPELLVQFQDESVVDDSQLPKDRFSAERLKGVDSTLKIQPAELGDSAMYLCASSTTTPVKAGGSYNEQFFGPGTRLTVL.

This clonotype was seen a handful of times. The gene calls are TRBV3-1 and TRBJ2-7; TRBD2 matches 7 bases. There are 13 residues in the CDR3. The ends lost 4 bases at V and 6 bases at J; junction bases unmatched: 6. The germline CDR1 and CDR2 sequences are LGHDT and YNNKEL (reference sequence). CDR3 residues: CASSPGGTGEQYF. DNA for the CDR3: TGTGCCAGCAGCCCCGGGGGGACGGGCGAGCAGTACTTC.

The J gene is TRBJ1-2, the V gene TRBV4-2, with TRBD1 as a possible D gene (5 bases). The germline gives CDR1 LGHNA, CDR2 YNFKEQ. This CDR3 is 13 amino acids long. Trimming shortened V by 1 base and J by 2 bases, and 5 bases separated the two germline ends. In DNA form, the CDR3 reads TGTGCCAGCAGCCAAGGGGGGAACTATGGCTACACCTTC. Translating it yields CASSQGGNYGYTF.

This clonotype was recorded a few times. The genes are TRBV4-3 and TRBJ1-2; a possible D gene is TRBD1 (5 bases). Trimming left V 0 bases short and J 4 bases short, with 12 bases between. Per germline, CDR1 LGHNA and CDR2 YSLEER. This CDR3 is built from 15 residues. The CDR3 DNA sequence: TGCGCCAGCAGCCAAGATCTATCGGGGGGCTATGGCTACACCTTC. This translates into CASSQDLSGGYGYTF.

This chain joins TRBV28 and TRBJ2-5; 8 bases fit TRBD1. This CDR3 is 16 amino acids long. With 6 bases clipped from V and 5 bases from J, the junction kept 14 bases outside the gene matches. Per the germline V gene, CDR1 is MDHEN and CDR2 is SYDVKM. The DNA for the CDR3 is TGTGCCAGCAGGATCGGAGGAGGACAGGGATATGAGACCCAGTACTTC. Encoded protein: CASRIGGGQGYETQYF.

On this clonotype itself: Possible read error: a much larger clone is one base away. As the CDR3 is not closed by the conserved phenylalanine or tryptophan, this likely results from a read error. The genes are TRBV20-1 and TRBJ2-5; a possible D gene is TRBD1 (6 bases). Germline V CDR1 and CDR2: DFQATT, SNEGSKA (reference sequence). The CDR3 length is 12 residues. Trimming took off 3 bases at V and 5 bases at J, with 10 bases between the two ends. The CDR3 is CSASLQGETQYI. CDR3 DNA sequence: TGCAGTGCTAGTCTCCAGGGGGAGACCCAGTACATC.

This clonotype was seen a few times. The chain employs TRBV28 and TRBJ2-7, with D uncertain. With 6 bases removed from V and 6 bases from J, the gap between germline ends came to 18 bases. Germline loops: CDR1 MDHEN, CDR2 SYDVKM. This CDR3 contains 14 residues. DNA of the CDR3: TGTGCCAGCAGGGTGCGACTGGCCCCCTCCGAGCAGTACTTC. Protein sequence: CASRVRLAPSEQYF.

There are many counts of this clonotype. The rearrangement links TRBV20-1 to TRBJ1-1; 8 nucleotides agree with TRBD1. The CDR3 has 13 amino acids. The germline V gene encodes CDR1 DFQATT and CDR2 SNEGSKA (reference sequence). J gave up 6 bases and V 6 bases, and 9 bases lay outside the gene matches. This CDR3 is CSARIPGQAEAFF. CDR3 DNA sequence: TGCAGTGCGAGAATCCCGGGACAGGCTGAAGCTTTCTTT.

This clonotype was counted only a few times. The CDR3 reads CASSLQGEGTEAFF. The CDR3 region has the DNA TGCGCCAGCAGTCTACAGGGTGAAGGCACTGAAGCTTTCTTT. The gene calls are TRBV5-1 and TRBJ1-1; D is perhaps TRBD1 (6 bases). The CDR3 spans 14 residues. CDR1 and CDR2 (germline): SGHRS, YFSETQ. The ends were cut back, 5 bases at V and 4 bases at J, with 15 bases in the middle.

This clonotype turned up a few times. The chain carries TRBV27 and TRBJ2-7, with D perhaps matching TRBD1 (5 bases). Trimming left V 6 bases short and J 6 bases short, with 18 bases between. This CDR3 has 14 amino acids. Germline V lookup: CDR1 MNHEY, CDR2 SMNVEV (reference sequence). The CDR3 DNA follows: TGTGCCAGCAGGGGGCTGGGCACGGCAGGCGAGCAGTACTTC. Translation: CASRGLGTAGEQYF.

V gene TRBV10-3 combines with J gene TRBJ2-5, with a possible D match to TRBD2 (5 bases). In germline, CDR1 is ENHRY, CDR2 SYGVKD. This CDR3 comprises 12 residues. V was shortened by 5 bases and J by 5 bases, with 9 bases between the two germline ends. The CDR3 DNA is TGTGCCATCAGTCGATGGAGGGAGACCCAGTACTTC. Amino acids: CAISRWRETQYF.

The chain carries TRBV20-1 and TRBJ2-3, with D perhaps matching TRBD2 (6 bases). This CDR3 is built from 13 residues. Germline V gene data show CDR1 as DFQATT and CDR2 as SNEGSKA (reference sequence). CDR3: CSRAASGTDTQYF. The DNA of the CDR3 is TGCAGCCGAGCGGCTAGCGGCACAGATACGCAGTATTTT.